The rows below give T cell receptor beta chains drawn from one sample of a study of technical replicates of blood from a handful of donors. Profiling relied on immunoSEQ multiplex PCR, and the TCRdb table lists in-frame clones only, not all of them. The sample carries tens of thousands of clones, 90% to 95% recorded once. Sequencing was done on a sample of T cells isolated from PBMCs. The receptors originated from a human donor in good health. Each CDR3 is given with its conserved first and last residue. D genes are given only for firm matches. Expanded clones are given a class, and other clones once, few, many or no size at all.

>.|TRBJ2-7|.|TRBV7-2
CASTDQGQRTYEQYF
TGTGCCAGCACGGACCAGGGGCAAAGAACCTACGAGCAGTACTTC
>.|TRBJ2-7|TRBD2|TRBV6-1
CASDPLAGGPYEQYF
TGTGCCAGCGATCCCCTAGCGGGAGGGCCCTACGAGCAGTACTTC
>.|TRBJ2-1|TRBD2|TRBV19
CASSIGGGGSYNEQFF
TGTGCCAGTAGTATAGGGGGCGGGGGATCCTACAATGAGCAGTTCTTC
>.|TRBJ2-5|.|TRBV7-9
CASSLYPGPQETQYF
TGTGCCAGCAGCTTATACCCAGGTCCCCAAGAGACCCAGTACTTC
>once|TRBJ1-1|.|TRBV11-1
CASKRGGTVNTEAFF
TGTGCCAGCAAAAGGGGAGGTACGGTTAACACTGAAGCTTTCTTT
>.|TRBJ2-5|TRBD2|TRBV28
CASKKGGYRGETQYF
TGTGCCAGCAAGAAGGGAGGGTACCGGGGGGAGACCCAGTACTTC
>.|TRBJ2-3|TRBD2|TRBV7-8
CASSDRLAGGTDTQYF
TGTGCCAGCAGCGATAGACTAGCGGGAGGAACAGATACGCAGTATTTT
>.|TRBJ2-7|TRBD1|TRBV29-1
CSVEDGTGTYEQYF
TGCAGCGTTGAAGATGGGACAGGGACCTACGAGCAGTACTTC
>.|TRBJ2-1|TRBD2|TRBV4-1
CASSGAGGTFYNEQFF
TGCGCCAGCAGCGGGGCGGGAGGGACATTCTACAATGAGCAGTTCTTC
>.|TRBJ1-5|.|TRBV9
CASSPGGAGIGPQHF
TGTGCCAGCAGCCCCGGGGGGGCTGGGATAGGGCCCCAGCATTTT
>.|TRBJ2-7|.|TRBV29-1
CSAQEPRHEQYF
TGCAGTGCCCAGGAACCAAGGCACGAGCAGTACTTC
>.|TRBJ1-5|.|TRBV28
CASSSPILRGINQPQHF
TGTGCCAGCAGTTCCCCAATCCTCCGGGGGATTAATCAGCCCCAGCATTTT
>.|TRBJ2-1|.|TRBV27
CASSFGGNEQFF
TGTGCCAGCAGTTTCGGAGGTAATGAGCAGTTCTTC
>.|TRBJ2-7|TRBD2|TRBV6-5
CATSGLLSYEQYF
TGTGCCACCTCGGGACTACTCTCCTACGAGCAGTACTTC
>.|TRBJ2-7|.|TRBV10-3
CATQRASSYEQYF
TGTGCCACCCAGAGGGCCAGTTCCTACGAGCAGTACTTC
>once|TRBJ1-2|.|TRBV14
CASSQVGDNYGYTF
TGTGCCAGCAGCCAAGTCGGGGATAACTATGGCTACACCTTC
>.|TRBJ2-7|.|TRBV11-3
CASSLDWGPYEQYF
TGTGCCAGCAGCTTAGACTGGGGGCCCTACGAGCAGTACTTC
>.|TRBJ1-2|TRBD1|TRBV18
CASSPWDSWGYTF
TGTGCCAGCTCACCCTGGGACAGCTGGGGCTACACCTTC
>.|TRBJ1-2|.|TRBV5-6
CASSFQTFGQPNYGYTF
TGTGCCAGCAGCTTCCAGACGTTCGGACAGCCTAACTATGGCTACACCTTC
>.|TRBJ2-5|TRBD2|TRBV6-9
CATIAGPGETQYF
TGTGCCACCATAGCGGGACCAGGGGAGACCCAGTACTTC
>.|TRBJ2-3|TRBD2|TRBV11-2
CASSLGTSGTTDTQYF
TGTGCCAGCAGCTTAGGCACTAGCGGGACCACAGATACGCAGTATTTT
>.|TRBJ2-1|.|TRBV10-3
CAISGVAISGNEQFF
TGTGCCATCAGTGGTGTGGCCATAAGTGGCAATGAGCAGTTCTTC
>.|TRBJ1-1|.|TRBV29-1
CSVELAGANTEAFF
TGCAGCGTTGAATTGGCAGGGGCGAACACTGAAGCTTTCTTT
>.|TRBJ2-5|TRBD2|TRBV4-3
CASSRWGGDQYF
TGCGCCAGCAGCCGGTGGGGGGGGGACCAGTACTTC
>.|TRBJ1-1|.|TRBV5-1
CASGHGGRGSSNTEAFF
TGCGCCAGCGGCCATGGCGGCAGGGGATCTTCAAACACTGAAGCTTTCTTT
>.|TRBJ2-5|.|TRBV6-6
CASSYSIGGQETQYF
TGTGCCAGCAGTTACTCCATCGGGGGCCAAGAGACCCAGTACTTC